This note documents a single TCR beta chain sequence. CDR3 length: 14 residues. Germline V gene sequence: CDR1 SEHNR, CDR2 FQNEAQ (reference sequence). With 5 bases removed from V and 3 bases from J, the gap between germline ends came to 11 bases. The sample originates from a study of identical twins. Among all donors, each was a healthy Caucasian. With template switching, a universal primer site was added, and the cDNA carried unique molecular identifiers. One entry per CDR3 protein results from TCRdb running MiXCR on the 5' RACE reads. The table includes about 660,000 distinct CDR3 sequences, less than 10% detected once. The same specimen was also included in a second study, on yellow fever vaccine responses in identical twins.

V usage is TRBV7-9 and J usage is TRBJ1-5; D is uncertain. The origin of this receptor is a woman aged 18-35 years in good health. Sample: PBMCs. CDR3 in amino acids: CASSGLGSNQPQHF. The CDR3 nucleotides read TGTGCCAGCAGCGGGCTGGGTTCCAATCAGCCCCAGCATTTT.